A selection of T cell receptor beta chains follows, all from one sample in a study of T-cell memory formation after mild COVID-19. TCRdb ran MiXCR on the 5' RACE reads and lists one entry per CDR3 protein. Of 150,000 to 200,000 distinct CDR3 sequences listed, 18% are singletons. Sequences were obtained from PBMCs or a T cell subset sorted from them (not recorded which). All receptors derive from a man aged 18 to 30 who had mild COVID-19 (a few samples of this study predate the infection). Cell type and time point are not known. Both conserved end residues are part of each CDR3. Each record gives: CDR3 protein, V gene, D gene, clone size, J gene. The D gene is left open where the match is weak. The listing skips clone size in some rows; elsewhere it reads once, few, many or a size class.

cdr3_aa: CASSLSYNYEQYF; v_call: TRBV7-3; d_call: NA; clone_size: few; j_call: TRBJ2-7
cdr3_aa: CASSQGLAGGGTTDTQYF; v_call: TRBV3-1; d_call: TRBD2; clone_size: NA; j_call: TRBJ2-3
cdr3_aa: CSVSRGRGTDTQYF; v_call: TRBV29-1; d_call: NA; clone_size: medium-sized; j_call: TRBJ2-3
cdr3_aa: CASSGNRDNTGELFF; v_call: TRBV25-1; d_call: NA; clone_size: few; j_call: TRBJ2-2
cdr3_aa: CSARERGRSFEDEQFF; v_call: TRBV20-1; d_call: NA; clone_size: few; j_call: TRBJ2-1
cdr3_aa: CASSVGQGAYYEQYF; v_call: TRBV9; d_call: TRBD1; clone_size: NA; j_call: TRBJ2-7
cdr3_aa: CSATTEPGYTF; v_call: TRBV20-1; d_call: NA; clone_size: few; j_call: TRBJ1-2
cdr3_aa: CASTVLAVYEQFF; v_call: TRBV12-3/TRBV12-4; d_call: TRBD2; clone_size: NA; j_call: TRBJ2-1
cdr3_aa: CASSRTGISPKLFF; v_call: TRBV7-2; d_call: TRBD1; clone_size: many; j_call: TRBJ1-4
cdr3_aa: CATSRVRGAPDGTDTQYF; v_call: TRBV15; d_call: NA; clone_size: many; j_call: TRBJ2-3
cdr3_aa: CASSLQGVEETQYF; v_call: TRBV5-1; d_call: TRBD1; clone_size: few; j_call: TRBJ2-5
cdr3_aa: CASGQGVPPLHF; v_call: TRBV9; d_call: TRBD1; clone_size: few; j_call: TRBJ1-6
cdr3_aa: CASSFGGERETQYF; v_call: TRBV11-1; d_call: TRBD2; clone_size: once; j_call: TRBJ2-5
cdr3_aa: CASRDRASYNEQFF; v_call: TRBV7-2; d_call: TRBD1; clone_size: few; j_call: TRBJ2-1
cdr3_aa: CASRITRPGQPQHF; v_call: TRBV12-3/TRBV12-4; d_call: NA; clone_size: NA; j_call: TRBJ1-5
cdr3_aa: CASRMTGSGELFF; v_call: TRBV12-3/TRBV12-4; d_call: TRBD1; clone_size: few; j_call: TRBJ2-2
cdr3_aa: CAIRKGQGGETQYF; v_call: TRBV10-3; d_call: TRBD1; clone_size: few; j_call: TRBJ2-5
cdr3_aa: CASSLGTETDTQYF; v_call: TRBV5-1; d_call: NA; clone_size: few; j_call: TRBJ2-3
cdr3_aa: CASRTRPGNTEAFF; v_call: TRBV6-2/TRBV6-3; d_call: NA; clone_size: NA; j_call: TRBJ1-1
cdr3_aa: CASSPGTTETQYF; v_call: TRBV28; d_call: NA; clone_size: NA; j_call: TRBJ2-5
cdr3_aa: CASSAAYGGGDYGYTF; v_call: TRBV9; d_call: NA; clone_size: NA; j_call: TRBJ1-2
cdr3_aa: CASRRSQNYEQYF; v_call: TRBV5-1; d_call: NA; clone_size: NA; j_call: TRBJ2-7
cdr3_aa: CASSLWDPSLVNEQFF; v_call: TRBV5-1; d_call: NA; clone_size: few; j_call: TRBJ2-1
cdr3_aa: CASSATDSQYF; v_call: TRBV5-1; d_call: NA; clone_size: few; j_call: TRBJ2-5
cdr3_aa: CASSLYRGTNEKLFF; v_call: TRBV7-2; d_call: NA; clone_size: NA; j_call: TRBJ1-4
cdr3_aa: CSAGLNRVPEAFF; v_call: TRBV20-1; d_call: NA; clone_size: once; j_call: TRBJ1-1
cdr3_aa: CASSLGQGTNTEAFF; v_call: TRBV5-1; d_call: NA; clone_size: NA; j_call: TRBJ1-1
cdr3_aa: CAWSLGIYNEQFF; v_call: TRBV30; d_call: NA; clone_size: NA; j_call: TRBJ2-1
cdr3_aa: CASSWDSLQDTQYF; v_call: TRBV7-2; d_call: TRBD1; clone_size: many; j_call: TRBJ2-3
cdr3_aa: CASTRDRGNYGYTF; v_call: TRBV28; d_call: TRBD1; clone_size: NA; j_call: TRBJ1-2
cdr3_aa: CSARDRTIPLANYGYTF; v_call: TRBV20-1; d_call: NA; clone_size: many; j_call: TRBJ1-2
cdr3_aa: CASSPRDRGDGYTF; v_call: TRBV9; d_call: TRBD1; clone_size: NA; j_call: TRBJ1-2
cdr3_aa: CASSHRSRHQYF; v_call: TRBV7-8; d_call: NA; clone_size: many; j_call: TRBJ2-7
cdr3_aa: CASRRWGQGAYEQYF; v_call: TRBV6-5; d_call: TRBD1; clone_size: few; j_call: TRBJ2-7
cdr3_aa: CASSLAIQADTQYF; v_call: TRBV7-2; d_call: NA; clone_size: few; j_call: TRBJ2-3
cdr3_aa: CASTAGSDPQYF; v_call: TRBV2; d_call: NA; clone_size: few; j_call: TRBJ2-3
cdr3_aa: CSAREPLNYGYTF; v_call: TRBV20-1; d_call: NA; clone_size: NA; j_call: TRBJ1-2
cdr3_aa: CASTLDRGGGYTF; v_call: TRBV7-2; d_call: TRBD1; clone_size: few; j_call: TRBJ1-2
cdr3_aa: CATAPTGGSYEQYF; v_call: TRBV5-1; d_call: TRBD1; clone_size: few; j_call: TRBJ2-7
cdr3_aa: CSVEGDRGPNEQFF; v_call: TRBV29-1; d_call: TRBD1; clone_size: few; j_call: TRBJ2-1
cdr3_aa: CASSRGRNTDTQYF; v_call: TRBV9; d_call: NA; clone_size: few; j_call: TRBJ2-3
cdr3_aa: CASSLVGRSYNEQFF; v_call: TRBV7-2; d_call: TRBD2; clone_size: few; j_call: TRBJ2-1
cdr3_aa: CSARKPSQRLQETQYF; v_call: TRBV20-1; d_call: NA; clone_size: few; j_call: TRBJ2-5
cdr3_aa: CASSLSAGRGDTQYF; v_call: TRBV7-3; d_call: NA; clone_size: NA; j_call: TRBJ2-3
cdr3_aa: CASTLGSGGAETQYF; v_call: TRBV5-1; d_call: TRBD2; clone_size: few; j_call: TRBJ2-5
cdr3_aa: CASSLFARGVGQPQHF; v_call: TRBV7-8; d_call: TRBD1; clone_size: NA; j_call: TRBJ1-5
cdr3_aa: CASSHGDSGAETQYF; v_call: TRBV5-1; d_call: TRBD1; clone_size: NA; j_call: TRBJ2-5
cdr3_aa: CAISEGPAGGRREAFF; v_call: TRBV10-3; d_call: NA; clone_size: few; j_call: TRBJ1-1
cdr3_aa: CASSPTGVAGGYTF; v_call: TRBV2; d_call: NA; clone_size: few; j_call: TRBJ1-2
cdr3_aa: CASSAPLAGVTDTQYF; v_call: TRBV7-9; d_call: TRBD2; clone_size: NA; j_call: TRBJ2-3
cdr3_aa: CSARGSWDTQYF; v_call: TRBV20-1; d_call: NA; clone_size: many; j_call: TRBJ2-3
cdr3_aa: CATKGQGYQPQHF; v_call: TRBV2; d_call: TRBD1; clone_size: NA; j_call: TRBJ1-5
cdr3_aa: CASSRSGTGSDEAFF; v_call: TRBV7-9; d_call: TRBD1; clone_size: few; j_call: TRBJ1-1
cdr3_aa: CASRPERAGTDTQYF; v_call: TRBV6-5; d_call: NA; clone_size: few; j_call: TRBJ2-3
cdr3_aa: CSVRVQQGKGYTEAFF; v_call: TRBV20-1; d_call: NA; clone_size: NA; j_call: TRBJ1-1
cdr3_aa: CSARGRAYDYGYTF; v_call: TRBV20-1; d_call: NA; clone_size: NA; j_call: TRBJ1-2
cdr3_aa: CSVELNEQFF; v_call: TRBV29-1; d_call: NA; clone_size: NA; j_call: TRBJ2-1
cdr3_aa: CASRLTGRSQKLFF; v_call: TRBV6-2/TRBV6-3; d_call: TRBD1; clone_size: NA; j_call: TRBJ1-4